Below are 27 T cell receptor beta chains sequenced from a single sample in a study of lymphopenia after photon versus proton radiotherapy. Here immunoSEQ multiplex PCR was the method, and the copy in TCRdb shows in-frame clones only, minus some. This table has about 83,000 clones, 80% to 90% appearing once. The starting material was peripheral blood, obtained from a patient treated with proton-based radiotherapy. The receptor source for this set is a man between 60 and 75 years old with pancreatic cancer.

CDR3 in amino acids: CASSGLRGNQPQHF. The CDR3 bases are TGTGCCAGCAGTGGTCTGAGGGGCAATCAGCCCCAGCATTTT. V gene TRBV6-1 combines with J gene TRBJ1-5; D not resolved. This CDR3 region has 14 residues. Trimming stripped 4 bases from V and 2 bases from J, with 9 bases between. Germline-derived CDR1 and CDR2 are MNHNS and SASEGT.

The rearrangement links TRBV29-1 to TRBJ2-3, with D possibly being TRBD1 (6 bases). Germline loops: CDR1 SQVTM, CDR2 ANQGSEA. Trimming left V 8 bases short and J 3 bases short, with 18 bases between. The CDR3 runs to 14 residues. The DNA for the CDR3 is TGCAGCTCCATACTACAGGGACAAACAGATACGCAGTATTTT. Residues: CSSILQGQTDTQYF.

V gene TRBV5-4 combines with J gene TRBJ2-1; 9 positions match TRBD2. Germline CDR1 is SGHNT and CDR2 is YYREEE (reference sequence). V trimming: 5 bases; J trimming: 0 bases; junction bases outside the gene matches: 6. The CDR3 is made up of 16 amino acids. CDR3 nucleotides: TGTGCCAGCAGAGAAAAAGCGGGAGGCTCCTACAATGAGCAGTTCTTC. Protein product: CASREKAGGSYNEQFF.

The chain employs TRBV7-2 and TRBJ2-3, with 10 bases identical to TRBD2. Germline CDR1 SGHTA, CDR2 FQGNSA. The CDR3 is 18 amino acids. The trim removed 1 base at V and 1 base at J, leaving 8 bases unmatched. Here the CDR3 reads CASSLVLAGEVGTDTQYF. CDR3 coding DNA: TGTGCCAGCAGCTTAGTGCTAGCGGGAGAGGTGGGCACAGATACGCAGTATTTT. The whole variable domain, remainder taken from reference TRBV7-2 and TRBJ2-3, is GAGVSQSPSNKVTEKGKDVELRCDPISGHTALYWYRQSLGQGLEFLIYFQGNSAPDKSGLPSDRFSAERTGGSVSTLTIQRTQQEDSAVYLCASSLVLAGEVGTDTQYFGPGTRLTVL.

This clone was recorded a few times. The rearrangement links TRBV4-2 to TRBJ1-5; TRBD1 might be the D (5 bases). In germline, CDR1 is LGHNA, CDR2 YNFKEQ. The V gene lost 4 bases and the J gene lost 6 bases, with 13 bases spanning the gap. The CDR3 is 14 residues long. In DNA, the CDR3 is TGTGCCAGCAGCCCCGATGGGGGGACTCAGCCCCAGCATTTT. It codes for CASSPDGGTQPQHF.

The chain uses TRBV27 and TRBJ1-6, with D maybe TRBD1 (5 bases). This CDR3 is built from 14 residues. V lost 6 bases to trimming and J lost 10 bases, with 16 bases between them. Germline V gene data show CDR1 as MNHEY and CDR2 as SMNVEV (reference sequence). The CDR3 sequence: CASSTLGVGSPLHF. As DNA, the CDR3 is TGTGCCAGCAGCACCTTGGGGGTGGGCTCACCCCTCCACTTT.

This clone was found once. This sequence joins TRBV7-2 and TRBJ2-1; tentative D call: TRBD2 (5 bases). CDR3 length: 16 residues. V shed 1 base and J shed 6 bases, with 16 bases lying between them. Germline values: CDR1 SGHTA, CDR2 FQGNSA. This CDR3 is CASSLERAPPGNEQFF. The CDR3 DNA sequence: TGTGCCAGCAGCTTAGAGAGGGCCCCACCGGGCAATGAGCAGTTCTTC.

The genes are TRBV7-8 and TRBJ2-1; D is possibly TRBD1 or TRBD2 (5 bases each). V lost 5 bases and J 9 bases, leaving 17 bases between the germline ends. This CDR3 contains 14 residues. Germline V gene sequence: CDR1 SGHVS, CDR2 FQNEAQ. CDR3 sequence: CASSPQRIGAEQFF. CDR3 DNA sequence: TGTGCCAGCAGCCCTCAGCGGATAGGGGCTGAGCAGTTCTTC.

V is TRBV11-2 and J is TRBJ2-3; possible D gene TRBD1, 5 bases. There are 14 residues in the CDR3. In germline, CDR1 is SGHAT, CDR2 FQNNGV. V shed 1 base and J shed 0 bases, with 5 bases lying between them. The chain's CDR3 is CASSLAGSTDTQYF. Here the CDR3 DNA reads TGTGCCAGCAGCTTAGCAGGGAGCACAGATACGCAGTATTTT.

V and J are TRBV7-6 and TRBJ2-7; 8 bases agree with TRBD1. CDR1 SGHVS and CDR2 FNYEAQ come from the germline V gene. V was clipped by 4 bases and J by 0 bases; unmatched bases: 2. The CDR3 extends over 14 amino acids. This chain's CDR3 is CASSSQGASYEQYF. DNA of the CDR3: TGTGCCAGCAGCTCGCAGGGGGCCTCCTACGAGCAGTACTTC.

V usage is TRBV27 and J usage is TRBJ2-1, with D possibly TRBD2 on 6 matching bases. Germline lookup yields CDR1 MNHEY and CDR2 SMNVEV (reference sequence). V shed 5 bases and J shed 6 bases, with 14 bases lying between them. CDR3 length equals 14 residues. The CDR3 DNA reads as TGTGCCAGCAGTCCCCCGGGACTTCTCAATGAGCAGTTCTTC. Amino acid sequence: CASSPPGLLNEQFF.

This rearrangement joins TRBV7-8 to TRBJ2-1, with D perhaps TRBD2 (5 bases). This CDR3 comprises 18 residues. CDR1 and CDR2 (germline): SGHVS, FQNEAQ. Between the trimmed V and J ends, which lost 2 bases and 0 bases, there was a span of 17 bases. CDR3 in amino acids: CASSLFAAGASSYNEQFF. DNA of the CDR3: TGTGCCAGCAGCTTATTTGCCGCGGGCGCTAGCTCCTACAATGAGCAGTTCTTC.

This chain's CDR3 is CASSHGRTGVGTGELFF. The CDR3 bases are TGCGCCAGCAGCCACGGCCGGACAGGCGTCGGTACCGGGGAGCTGTTTTTT. This chain connects TRBV4-1 to TRBJ2-2; TRBD1 matches 7 bases. Per germline, CDR1 MGHRA and CDR2 YSYEKL. V dropped 3 bases and J dropped 5; count of bases not matched to a gene: 12. The CDR3 length is 17 residues.

The V call is TRBV6-5, the J call TRBJ1-2; 9 bases line up with TRBD1. With 6 bases clipped from V and 1 base from J, the junction kept 6 bases outside the gene matches. The CDR3 has 15 residues. Germline loops: CDR1 MNHEY, CDR2 SVGAGI. Written as DNA, the CDR3 is TGTGCCAGCAGAATTACGGGACAGGGTAACTATGGCTACACCTTC. Encoded protein: CASRITGQGNYGYTF.

The V call is TRBV6-1, the J call TRBJ2-7; possibly TRBD2 for D (6 bases). The V end lost 8 bases, the J end lost 3 bases, and 20 bases lay between the germline ends. Germline values: CDR1 MNHNS, CDR2 SASEGT. CDR3 length: 15 residues. Here the CDR3 reads CASDMTGSSLYEQYF. CDR3 DNA sequence: TGTGCCAGCGATATGACCGGGAGCTCTCTCTACGAGCAGTACTTC.

This rearrangement joins TRBV5-4 to TRBJ1-2, with 7 bases matching TRBD1. With 2 bases clipped from V and 5 bases from J, the junction kept 3 bases outside the gene matches. The CDR3 extends over 13 amino acids. Germline V lookup: CDR1 SGHNT, CDR2 YYREEE (reference sequence). CDR3 bases: TGTGCCAGCAGCTTCGAACAGGGGTATGGCTACACCTTC. Translated, it gives CASSFEQGYGYTF.

This sequence joins TRBV2 and TRBJ2-2; 10 nucleotides line up with TRBD2. The length of the CDR3 is 15 residues. The V segment lost 4 bases and the J segment 5 bases; nucleotides outside the gene matches: 4. Germline assignment: CDR1 SNHLY and CDR2 FYNNEI. CDR3 nucleotides: TGTGCCAGCAGTGGGCTAGCGGGAGCTACCGGGGAGCTGTTTTTT. Its translation: CASSGLAGATGELFF.

The chain is built from TRBV19 and TRBJ2-2; D ambiguous. Between the trimmed V and J ends, which lost 6 bases and 5 bases, there was a span of 10 bases. Germline CDR1 is LNHDA and CDR2 is SQIVND (reference sequence). The CDR3 totals 13 residues. The CDR3: CASSPRRTGELFF. CDR3 DNA sequence: TGTGCCAGTAGCCCCAGAAGGACCGGGGAGCTGTTTTTT.

This clone was picked up a small number of times. V is TRBV7-9 and J is TRBJ2-7; no definite D call. Germline V lookup: CDR1 SEHNR, CDR2 FQNEAQ (reference sequence). Deletions cut 6 bases from V and 4 bases from J, with 10 bases between. The CDR3 runs 12 residues. The CDR3 DNA is TGTGCCAGCAGTCACACGGAATACGAGCAGTACTTC. As protein: CASSHTEYEQYF.

CDR3 nucleotide sequence: TGTGCCAGCAGCGGCTGGACGGGTAGCACTGAAGCTTTCTTT. It codes for CASSGWTGSTEAFF. The chain links TRBV7-2 to TRBJ1-1; D call uncertain. Germline V gene data show CDR1 as SGHTA and CDR2 as FQGNSA. The germline V and J ends were trimmed by 5 bases and 4 bases, with 14 bases remaining between them. This CDR3 contains 14 residues. Supplemented by reference TRBV7-2 and TRBJ1-1, the full variable domain reads GAGVSQSPSNKVTEKGKDVELRCDPISGHTALYWYRQSLGQGLEFLIYFQGNSAPDKSGLPSDRFSAERTGGSVSTLTIQRTQQEDSAVYLCASSGWTGSTEAFFGQGTRLTVV.

This chain connects TRBV14 to TRBJ2-1; 13 nucleotides agree with TRBD2. V was pared by 1 base and J by 5 bases, with 5 bases of the junction left unmatched. There are 17 residues in the CDR3. The germline gives CDR1 SGHDN, CDR2 FVKESK. CDR3 loop: CASSQVRTSGRDNEQFF. The CDR3 DNA reads as TGTGCCAGCAGCCAAGTCCGTACTAGCGGGAGGGACAATGAGCAGTTCTTC. Using reference TRBV14 and TRBJ2-1 for the parts outside the CDR3, the full variable domain is EAGVTQFPSHSVIEKGQTVTLRCDPISGHDNLYWYRRVMGKEIKFLLHFVKESKQDESGMPNNRFLAERTGGTYSTLKVQPAELEDSGVYFCASSQVRTSGRDNEQFFGPGTRLTVL.

This clone was detected only once. The rearrangement links TRBV7-2 to TRBJ2-7; 9 positions agree with TRBD1. The V segment lost 5 bases and the J segment 2 bases; nucleotides outside the gene matches: 4. CDR1 SGHTA and CDR2 FQGNSA come from the germline V gene. This CDR3 is built from 14 residues. The CDR3: CASSTGQGPYEQYF. In nucleotides, the CDR3 is TGTGCCAGCAGCACGGGACAGGGACCCTACGAGCAGTACTTC.

The chain has TRBV11-2 and TRBJ1-1, with D possibly matching TRBD1 (6 bases). Germline lookup yields CDR1 SGHAT and CDR2 FQNNGV. With 6 bases removed from V and 3 bases from J, the gap between germline ends came to 11 bases. The CDR3 is 13 amino acids. The CDR3 sequence is CASRLTGYTEAFF. The CDR3 DNA sequence: TGTGCCAGCAGGCTTACAGGGTACACTGAAGCTTTCTTT.

The V call is TRBV28, the J call TRBJ1-2, with 7 bases fitting TRBD1. The CDR3 covers 12 residues. J was trimmed by 8 bases and V by 7 bases; bases with no gene match: 7. Germline V lookup: CDR1 MDHEN, CDR2 SYDVKM. CDR3 sequence reads: CASKGQPGGYTF. Here the CDR3 DNA reads TGTGCCAGCAAGGGACAGCCGGGGGGCTACACCTTC.

The chain carries TRBV6-1 and TRBJ2-5; D is uncertain. Germline V lookup: CDR1 MNHNS, CDR2 SASEGT. The germline V and J ends were trimmed by 2 bases and 1 base, with 11 bases remaining between them. CDR3 size: 15 residues. The CDR3 loop is CASSEYGFTQETQYF. The CDR3 bases are TGTGCCAGCAGTGAATATGGTTTCACCCAAGAGACCCAGTACTTC.

Of note for this clone: The germline gene is not matched at one end of the junction; a read error may be the cause. The V gene is TRBV11-1, the J gene TRBJ1-1; 8 bases are a match to TRBD1. CDR3 size: 13 residues. CDR1 is SGHAT, CDR2 FQDESV, per germline (reference sequence). Here the CDR3 DNA reads TGTGCCAGCAGTCGTCGTCCGGGACAGGTCGCCGTCTTT. This encodes CASSRRPGQVAVF. Full variable domain (rest looked up from reference TRBV11-1 and TRBJ1-1): EAEVAQSPRYKITEKSQAVAFWCDPISGHATLYWYRQILGQGPELLVQFQDESVVDDSQLPKDRFSAERLKGVDSTLKIQPAELGDSAMYLCASSRRPGQVAVFGQGTRLTVV.

Here the CDR3 reads CSVAPGPDTQYF. The CDR3 nucleotides read TGCAGCGTTGCCCCCGGGCCAGATACGCAGTATTTT. V usage is TRBV29-1 and J usage is TRBJ2-3; D ambiguous. Per germline, CDR1 SQVTM and CDR2 ANQGSEA. With 4 bases removed from V and 4 bases from J, the gap between germline ends came to 9 bases. The CDR3 runs to 12 residues.